Sequencing of this TCR beta chain was carried out in a study of spatial heterogeneity in lung cancer. TCRdb passed the 5' RACE reads through MiXCR, listing each CDR3 protein once. The table shows tens of thousands of distinct CDR3 sequences, with just under 20% occurring only once. This clonotype has ten or more counts. Stated time point: blood at routine non-recurrence follow-up after resection. Extraction of whole RNA from tumor, nontumor lung or frozen PBMC preceded unsorted sequencing. The CDR3 contains 14 residues. V lost 2 bases to trimming and J lost 1 base, with 8 bases between them. Looked up from germline, CDR1 is KGHDR and CDR2 is SFDVKD.

The chain joins TRBV24-1 to TRBJ2-7; D gene ambiguous. The material sequenced was PBMCs, taken at follow-up. The clonotype originates from a male donor with early-stage non-small cell lung cancer. DNA for the CDR3: TGTGCCACCAGTGATTGGCAGTCGTCCTACGAGCAGTACTTC. This encodes CATSDWQSSYEQYF.